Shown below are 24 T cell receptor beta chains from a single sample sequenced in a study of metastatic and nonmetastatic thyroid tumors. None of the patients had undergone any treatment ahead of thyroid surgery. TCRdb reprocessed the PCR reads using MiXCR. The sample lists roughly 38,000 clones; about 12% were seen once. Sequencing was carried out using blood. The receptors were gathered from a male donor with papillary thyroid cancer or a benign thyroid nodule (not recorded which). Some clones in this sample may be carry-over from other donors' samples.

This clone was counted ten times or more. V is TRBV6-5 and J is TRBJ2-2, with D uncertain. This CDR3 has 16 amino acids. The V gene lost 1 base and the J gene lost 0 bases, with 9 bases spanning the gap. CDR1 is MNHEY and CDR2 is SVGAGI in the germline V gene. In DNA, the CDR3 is TGTGCCAGCAGTTACTACGATCTGACGAACACCGGGGAGCTGTTTTTT. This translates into CASSYYDLTNTGELFF.

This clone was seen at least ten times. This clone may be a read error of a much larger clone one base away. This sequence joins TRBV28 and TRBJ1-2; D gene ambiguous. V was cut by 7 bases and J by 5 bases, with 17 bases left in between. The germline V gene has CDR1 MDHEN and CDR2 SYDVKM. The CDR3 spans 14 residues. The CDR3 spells CASTNVSVSYGYTF. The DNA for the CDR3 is TGTGCCAGCACCAATGTCAGCGTGTCTTATGGCTACACCTTC.

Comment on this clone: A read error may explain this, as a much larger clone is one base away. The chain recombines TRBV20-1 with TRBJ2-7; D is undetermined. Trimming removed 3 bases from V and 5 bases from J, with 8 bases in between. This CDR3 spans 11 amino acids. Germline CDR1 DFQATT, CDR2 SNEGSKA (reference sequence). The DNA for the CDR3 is TGCAGTGCTAGTAATACGGACGAGCAGTACTTC. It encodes CSASNTDEQYF.

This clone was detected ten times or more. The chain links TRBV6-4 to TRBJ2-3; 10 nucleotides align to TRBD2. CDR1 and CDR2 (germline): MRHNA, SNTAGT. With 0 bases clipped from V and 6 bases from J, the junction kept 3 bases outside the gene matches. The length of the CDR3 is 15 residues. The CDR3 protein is CASSDSPSGSDTQYF. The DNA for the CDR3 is TGTGCCAGCAGTGACTCTCCTAGCGGGAGCGATACGCAGTATTTT.

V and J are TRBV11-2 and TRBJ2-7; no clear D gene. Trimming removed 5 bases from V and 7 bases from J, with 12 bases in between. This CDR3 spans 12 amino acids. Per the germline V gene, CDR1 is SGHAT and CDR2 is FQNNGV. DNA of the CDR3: TGTGCCAGCAGCCGATATAGCCCTGAGCAGTACTTC. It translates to CASSRYSPEQYF.

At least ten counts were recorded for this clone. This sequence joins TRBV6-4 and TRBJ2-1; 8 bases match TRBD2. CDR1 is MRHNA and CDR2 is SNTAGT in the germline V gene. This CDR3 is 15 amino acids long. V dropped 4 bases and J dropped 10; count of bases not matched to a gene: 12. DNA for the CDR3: TGTGCCAGCAGTGCCTCCTCCGGGAGGGCCGGGGAGCAGTTCTTC. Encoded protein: CASSASSGRAGEQFF.

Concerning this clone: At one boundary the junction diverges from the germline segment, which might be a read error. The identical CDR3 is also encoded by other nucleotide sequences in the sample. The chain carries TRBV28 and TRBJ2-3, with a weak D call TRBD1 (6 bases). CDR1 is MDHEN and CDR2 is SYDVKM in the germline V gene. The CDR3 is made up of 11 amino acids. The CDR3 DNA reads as TGTGCCAGCAGACAGGGTGATACGCAGTACTTT. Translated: CASRQGDTQYF.

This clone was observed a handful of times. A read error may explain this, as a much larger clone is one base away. For the CDR3, the DNA is TGCAGTGCTGGCGGTTCCACGGCCGCCCCCACAGATACGCTGTATTTT. Translated, it gives CSAGGSTAAPTDTLYF. The J gene is TRBJ2-3, the V gene TRBV20-1, with no clear D. Per germline, CDR1 DFQATT and CDR2 SNEGSKA (reference sequence). The CDR3 covers 16 residues.

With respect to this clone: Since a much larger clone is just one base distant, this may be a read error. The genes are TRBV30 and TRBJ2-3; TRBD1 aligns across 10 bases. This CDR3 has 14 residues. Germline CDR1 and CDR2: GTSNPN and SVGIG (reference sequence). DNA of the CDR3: TGTTCCTGGGGGGGACAGGGGATCACAGATACGCAGTATTTT. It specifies CSWGGQGITDTQYF.

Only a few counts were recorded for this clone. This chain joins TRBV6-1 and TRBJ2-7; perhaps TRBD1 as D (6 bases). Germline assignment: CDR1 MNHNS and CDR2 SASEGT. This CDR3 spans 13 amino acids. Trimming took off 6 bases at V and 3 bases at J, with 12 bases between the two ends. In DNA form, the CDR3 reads TGTGCCAGCAGCCCCCAACAGGGCTACGAGCAGTACTTC. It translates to CASSPQQGYEQYF.

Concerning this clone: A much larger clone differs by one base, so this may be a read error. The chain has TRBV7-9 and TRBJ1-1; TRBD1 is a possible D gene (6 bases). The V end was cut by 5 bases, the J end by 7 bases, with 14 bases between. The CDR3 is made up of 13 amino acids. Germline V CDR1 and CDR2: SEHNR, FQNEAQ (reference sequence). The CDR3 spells CASSPGAQNEAFF. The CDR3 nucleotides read TGTGCCAGCAGCCCGGGGGCACAGAATGAAGCTTTCTTT.

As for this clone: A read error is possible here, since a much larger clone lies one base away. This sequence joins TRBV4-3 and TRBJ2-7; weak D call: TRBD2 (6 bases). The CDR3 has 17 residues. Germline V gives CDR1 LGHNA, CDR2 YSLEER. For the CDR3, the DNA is TGCGCCATCAGCCTAGCGTCCTCCGGAGTCCTCCTTGACGAGCAGTACTTC. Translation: CAISLASSGVLLDEQYF.

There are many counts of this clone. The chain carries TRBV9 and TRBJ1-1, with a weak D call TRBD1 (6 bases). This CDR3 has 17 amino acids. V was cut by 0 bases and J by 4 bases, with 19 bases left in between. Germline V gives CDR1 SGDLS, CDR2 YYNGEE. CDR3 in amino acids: CASSVAPGGGQGTEAFF. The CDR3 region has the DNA TGTGCCAGCAGCGTAGCCCCAGGAGGGGGGCAGGGCACTGAAGCTTTCTTT.

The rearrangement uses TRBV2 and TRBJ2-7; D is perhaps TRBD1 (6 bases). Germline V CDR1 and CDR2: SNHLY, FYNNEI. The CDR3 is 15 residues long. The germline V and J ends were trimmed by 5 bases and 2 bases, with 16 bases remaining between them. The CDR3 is CASSRGTSITYEQYF. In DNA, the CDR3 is TGTGCCAGCAGTAGGGGGACCTCTATTACCTACGAGCAGTACTTC.

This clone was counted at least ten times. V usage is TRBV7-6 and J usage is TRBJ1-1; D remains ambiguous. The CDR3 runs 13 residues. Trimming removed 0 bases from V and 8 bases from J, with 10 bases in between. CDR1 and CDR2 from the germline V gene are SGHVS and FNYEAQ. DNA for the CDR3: TGTGCCAGCAGCTTAGCGTCTTCCGGAGAAGCTTTCTTT. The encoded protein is CASSLASSGEAFF.

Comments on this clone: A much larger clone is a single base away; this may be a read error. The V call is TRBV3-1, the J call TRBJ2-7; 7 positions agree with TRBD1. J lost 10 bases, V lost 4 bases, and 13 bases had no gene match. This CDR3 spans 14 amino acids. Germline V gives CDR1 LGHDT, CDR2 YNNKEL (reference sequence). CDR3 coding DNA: TGTGCCAGCAGCCGCCCCAGGGAAGGGGGCGAACAGTACTTC. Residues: CASSRPREGGEQYF.

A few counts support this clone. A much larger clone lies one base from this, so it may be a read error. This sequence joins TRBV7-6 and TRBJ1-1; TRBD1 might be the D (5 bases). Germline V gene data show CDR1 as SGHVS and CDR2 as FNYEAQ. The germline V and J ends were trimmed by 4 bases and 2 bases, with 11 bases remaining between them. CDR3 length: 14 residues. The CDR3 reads CASSYDRFNTEAFF. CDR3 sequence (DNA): TGTGCCAGCAGCTACGACAGATTTAACACTGAAGCTTTCTTT.

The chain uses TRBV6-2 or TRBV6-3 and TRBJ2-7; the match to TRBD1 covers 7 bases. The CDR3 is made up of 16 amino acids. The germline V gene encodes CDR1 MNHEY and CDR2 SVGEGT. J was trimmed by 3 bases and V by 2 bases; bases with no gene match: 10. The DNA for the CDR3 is TGTGCCAGCAGTTACCCTTCGACAGGGCCAGGCTACGAGCAGTACTTC. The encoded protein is CASSYPSTGPGYEQYF.

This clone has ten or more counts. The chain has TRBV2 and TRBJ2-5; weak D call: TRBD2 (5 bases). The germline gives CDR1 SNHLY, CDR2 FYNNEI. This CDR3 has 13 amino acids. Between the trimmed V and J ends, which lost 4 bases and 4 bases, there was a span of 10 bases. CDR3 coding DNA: TGTGCCAGCAGTGGGATGAGGGTAGAGACCCAGTACTTC. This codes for CASSGMRVETQYF.

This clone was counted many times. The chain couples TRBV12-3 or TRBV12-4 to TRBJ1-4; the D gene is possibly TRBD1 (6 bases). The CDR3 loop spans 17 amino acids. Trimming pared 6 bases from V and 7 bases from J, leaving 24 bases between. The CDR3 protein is CASRTVTGARITEKLFF. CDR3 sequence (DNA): TGTGCCAGCAGGACCGTTACGGGGGCGAGAATTACTGAAAAACTGTTTTTT.

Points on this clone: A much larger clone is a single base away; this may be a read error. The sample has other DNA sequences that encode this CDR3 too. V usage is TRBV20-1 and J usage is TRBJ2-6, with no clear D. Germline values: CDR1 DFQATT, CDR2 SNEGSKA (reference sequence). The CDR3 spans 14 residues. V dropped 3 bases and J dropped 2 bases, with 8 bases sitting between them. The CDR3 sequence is CSARGYTGANVLTF. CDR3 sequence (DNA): TGCAGTGCTAGGGGGTATACTGGGGCCAACGTCCTGACTTTC.

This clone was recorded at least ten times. CDR3 coding DNA: TGCGCCAGCAGCTTGCTTAGTTGGATCTACAATGAGCAGTTCTTC. It translates to CASSLLSWIYNEQFF. This chain joins TRBV5-1 and TRBJ2-1; D remains unclear. V lost 1 base, J lost 3 bases, and 11 bases lay in between. The CDR3 loop spans 15 amino acids. Germline V gene lookup returns CDR1 SGHRS and CDR2 YFSETQ.

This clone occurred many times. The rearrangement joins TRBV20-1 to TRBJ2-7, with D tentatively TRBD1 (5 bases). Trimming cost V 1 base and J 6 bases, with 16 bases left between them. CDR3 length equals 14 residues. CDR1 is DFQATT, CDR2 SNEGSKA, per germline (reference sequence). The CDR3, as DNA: TGCAGTGCTAGAGTAGTAGATTGGACATCCGAGCAGTACTTC. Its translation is CSARVVDWTSEQYF.

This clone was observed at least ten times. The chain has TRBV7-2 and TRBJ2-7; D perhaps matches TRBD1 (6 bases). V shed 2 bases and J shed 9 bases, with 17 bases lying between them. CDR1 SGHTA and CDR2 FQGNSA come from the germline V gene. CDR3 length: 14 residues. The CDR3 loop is CASSLSRGSWGQYF. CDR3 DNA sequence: TGTGCCAGCAGCTTAAGCAGGGGCTCCTGGGGGCAGTACTTC.